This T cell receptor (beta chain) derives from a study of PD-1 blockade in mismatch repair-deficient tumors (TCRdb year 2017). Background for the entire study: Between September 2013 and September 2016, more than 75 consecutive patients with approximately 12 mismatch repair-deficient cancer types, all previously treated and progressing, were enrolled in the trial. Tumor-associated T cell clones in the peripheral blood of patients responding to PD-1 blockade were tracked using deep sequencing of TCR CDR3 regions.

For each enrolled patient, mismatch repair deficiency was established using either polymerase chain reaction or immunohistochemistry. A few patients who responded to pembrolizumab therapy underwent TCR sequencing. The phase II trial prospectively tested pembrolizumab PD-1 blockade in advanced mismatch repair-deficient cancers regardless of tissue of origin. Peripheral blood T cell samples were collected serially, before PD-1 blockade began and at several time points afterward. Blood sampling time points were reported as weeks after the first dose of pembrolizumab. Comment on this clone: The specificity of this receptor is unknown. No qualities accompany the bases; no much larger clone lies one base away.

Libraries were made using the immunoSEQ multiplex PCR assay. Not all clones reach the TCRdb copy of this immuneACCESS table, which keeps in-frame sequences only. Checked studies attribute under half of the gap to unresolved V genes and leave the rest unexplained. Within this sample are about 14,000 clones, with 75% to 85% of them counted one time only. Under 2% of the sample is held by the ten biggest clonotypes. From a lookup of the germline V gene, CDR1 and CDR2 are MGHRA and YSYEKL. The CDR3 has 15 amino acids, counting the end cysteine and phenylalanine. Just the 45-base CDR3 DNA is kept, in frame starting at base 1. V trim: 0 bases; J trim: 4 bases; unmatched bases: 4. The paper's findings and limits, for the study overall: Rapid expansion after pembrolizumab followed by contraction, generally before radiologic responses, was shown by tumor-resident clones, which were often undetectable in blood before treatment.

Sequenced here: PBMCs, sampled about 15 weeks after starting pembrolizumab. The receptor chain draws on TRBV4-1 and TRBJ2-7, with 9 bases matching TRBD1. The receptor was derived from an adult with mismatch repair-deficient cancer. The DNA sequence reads TGCGCCAGCAGCCAAGATTCGGGACAGGGTTACGAGCAGTACTTC. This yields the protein CASSQDSGQGYEQYF.